This T cell receptor beta chain was recovered during a study of OX40 agonist ivuxolimab in advanced cancers. About the study: A partial response was reached by three patients: one with hepatocellular carcinoma and two with cutaneous melanoma.

This CDR3 region has 13 residues. The germline V and J ends were trimmed by 5 bases and 1 base, with 9 bases remaining between them. From germline, CDR1 is ENHRY and CDR2 SYGVKD. TCRdb keeps only in-frame clones here, not all; method: immunoSEQ multiplex PCR. The table records roughly 70,000 clones, approximately 86% of them present only once. This chain joins TRBV10-3 and TRBJ2-7; D not resolved. The TCR comes from an adult with an advanced solid tumor such as melanoma, head and neck, liver or kidney cancer. Material: CD4+ or CD8+ T cells sorted from blood, obtained in a trial of the OX40 agonist ivuxolimab. The CDR3 region is CAISFSESYEQYF. The CDR3 nucleotides read TGTGCCATCAGTTTCTCCGAGTCCTACGAGCAGTACTTC.